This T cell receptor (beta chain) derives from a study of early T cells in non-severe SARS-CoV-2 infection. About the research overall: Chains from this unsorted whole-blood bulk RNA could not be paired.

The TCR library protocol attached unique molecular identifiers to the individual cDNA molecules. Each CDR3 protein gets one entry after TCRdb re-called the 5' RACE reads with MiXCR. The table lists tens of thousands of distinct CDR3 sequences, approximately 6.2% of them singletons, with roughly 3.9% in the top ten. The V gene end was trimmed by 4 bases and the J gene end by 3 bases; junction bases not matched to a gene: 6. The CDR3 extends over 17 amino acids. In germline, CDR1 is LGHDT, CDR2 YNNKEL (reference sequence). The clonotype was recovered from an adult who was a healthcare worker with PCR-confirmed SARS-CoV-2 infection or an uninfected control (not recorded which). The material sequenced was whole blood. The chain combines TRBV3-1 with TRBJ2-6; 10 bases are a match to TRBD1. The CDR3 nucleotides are TGTGCCAGCAGCCCCTACGACAGGGGGCGTGGGGCCAACGTCCTGACTTTC. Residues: CASSPYDRGRGANVLTF.